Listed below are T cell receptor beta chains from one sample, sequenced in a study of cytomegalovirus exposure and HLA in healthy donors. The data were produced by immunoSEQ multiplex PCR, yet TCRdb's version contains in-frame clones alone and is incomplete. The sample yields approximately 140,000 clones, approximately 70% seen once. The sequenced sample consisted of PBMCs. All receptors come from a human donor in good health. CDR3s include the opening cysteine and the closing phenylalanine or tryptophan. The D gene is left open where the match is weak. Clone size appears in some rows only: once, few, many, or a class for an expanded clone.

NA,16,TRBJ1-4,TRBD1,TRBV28,TGTGCCAGCAGTAAACTCAGAGGGACAGTTAATGAAAAACTGTTTTTT,CASSKLRGTVNEKLFF
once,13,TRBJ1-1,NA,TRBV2,TGTGCCAGCAGTGACGGTATGAACACTGAAGCTTTCTTT,CASSDGMNTEAFF
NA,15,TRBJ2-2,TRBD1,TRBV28,TGTGCCAGCAGCCAAAGGGGGCCGCGAACCGGGGAGCTGTTTTTT,CASSQRGPRTGELFF
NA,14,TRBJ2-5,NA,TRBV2,TGTGCCAGCAGCGAAGACAATCTGGCCGAGACCCAGTACTTC,CASSEDNLAETQYF
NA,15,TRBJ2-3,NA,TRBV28,TGTGCCAGCAGGGGGAGACTAGTTGGCACAGATACGCAGTATTTT,CASRGRLVGTDTQYF
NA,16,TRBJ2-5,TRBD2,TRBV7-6,TGTGCCAGCAGCAGCCTAGCGGGGCGATCGAAAGAGACCCAGTACTTC,CASSSLAGRSKETQYF
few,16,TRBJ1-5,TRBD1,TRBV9,TGTGCCAGCAGCGGCGGACAGGGAAATAGCAATCAGCCCCAGCATTTT,CASSGGQGNSNQPQHF
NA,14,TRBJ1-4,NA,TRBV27,TGTGCCAGCAGTTTAACTCTGGGAGCGGGAAAACTGTTTTTT,CASSLTLGAGKLFF
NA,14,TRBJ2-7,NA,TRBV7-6,TGTGCCAGCAGCTTAACGGACACCACCTACGAGCAGTACTTC,CASSLTDTTYEQYF
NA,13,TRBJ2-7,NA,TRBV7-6,TGTGCCAGCAGCTTAGCGGGGGGCTACGAGCAGTACTTC,CASSLAGGYEQYF
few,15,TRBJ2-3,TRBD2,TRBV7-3,TGTGCCAGCAGCTTGCGAGCGGGAGTGGTGGATACGCAGTATTTT,CASSLRAGVVDTQYF
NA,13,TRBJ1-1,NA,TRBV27,TGTGCCAGCAGTTTGGGCGAGAACACTGAAGCTTTCTTT,CASSLGENTEAFF
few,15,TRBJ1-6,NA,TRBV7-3,TGTGCCAGCAGCCAAGGGCGGACAGAGAATTCACCCCTCCACTTT,CASSQGRTENSPLHF
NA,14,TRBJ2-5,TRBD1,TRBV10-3,TGTGCCATCAGTGAGTCGACAGGGTTAGAGACCCAGTACTTC,CAISESTGLETQYF
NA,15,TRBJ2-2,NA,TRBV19,TGTGCCAGTAGTCCCCAAGACACCTACACCGGGGAGCTGTTTTTT,CASSPQDTYTGELFF
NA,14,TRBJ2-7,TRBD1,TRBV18,TGTGCCAGCTCACAGGACAGGGCCTTGGGGGAGCAGTACTTC,CASSQDRALGEQYF
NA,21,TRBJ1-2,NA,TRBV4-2,TGTGCCAGCAGCCAAGAAAGTCTGGGAGGTGGGGTCGACACGGCTAACTATGGCTACACCTTC,CASSQESLGGGVDTANYGYTF
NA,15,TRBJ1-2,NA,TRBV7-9,TGTGCCAGCAGCTCTCGACAGGAGGCTAACTATGGCTACACCTTC,CASSSRQEANYGYTF
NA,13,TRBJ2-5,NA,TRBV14,TGTGCCAGCAGACCGCCCGGGGTAGAGACCCAGTACTTC,CASRPPGVETQYF
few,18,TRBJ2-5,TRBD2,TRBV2,TGTGCCAGCAGTGACCTTGCGGGACTAGCGGGAGGGCAAGAGACCCAGTACTTC,CASSDLAGLAGGQETQYF
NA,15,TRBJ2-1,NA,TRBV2,TGTGCCAGCAGTGTGGAGTTAAGCTCCTACAATGAGCAGTTCTTC,CASSVELSSYNEQFF
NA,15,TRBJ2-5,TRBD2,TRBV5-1,TGCGCCAGCAGCTTGGGACTAGCGGAAGGAGAGACCCAGTACTTC,CASSLGLAEGETQYF
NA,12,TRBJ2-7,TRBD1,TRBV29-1,TGCAGCGCCAGGACAGGGAACTACGAGCAGTACTTC,CSARTGNYEQYF
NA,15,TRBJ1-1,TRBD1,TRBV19,TGTGCCAGTAGTATTAATGGACAGGGCTACACTGAAGCTTTCTTT,CASSINGQGYTEAFF
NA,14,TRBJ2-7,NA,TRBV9,TGTGCCAGCAGCCCCAGACTGTATTCCTACGAGCAGTACTTC,CASSPRLYSYEQYF
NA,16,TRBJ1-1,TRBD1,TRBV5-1,TGCGCCAGCACCCCCGGGACAGGGGGCGCGAACACTGAAGCTTTCTTT,CASTPGTGGANTEAFF
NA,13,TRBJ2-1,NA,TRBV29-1,TGCAGCTCTCTCTTAGACGGGAGCAATGAGCAGTTCTTC,CSSLLDGSNEQFF
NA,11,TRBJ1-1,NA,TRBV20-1,TGCAGTGCTAGACAGAACACTGAAGCTTTCTTT,CSARQNTEAFF
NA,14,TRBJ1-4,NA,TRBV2,TGTGCCAGCAGTGAAATAGGGGTTGGGGAAAAACTGTTTTTT,CASSEIGVGEKLFF
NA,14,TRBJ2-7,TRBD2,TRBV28,TGTGCCAGCAGTTTGGCGGGAGGTACCTACGAGCAGTACTTC,CASSLAGGTYEQYF
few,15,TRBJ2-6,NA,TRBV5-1,TGCGCCAGCAGCCTGGCTCTCTCTGGGGCCAACGTCCTGACTTTC,CASSLALSGANVLTF
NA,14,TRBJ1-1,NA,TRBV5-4,TGTGCCAGCGGCTCCCGCCCGGGGGACACTGAAGCTTTCTTT,CASGSRPGDTEAFF
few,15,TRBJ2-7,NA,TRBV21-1,TGTGCCAGCAGACGAGGGACAGGGGGCCCCTACGAGCAGTACTTC,CASRRGTGGPYEQYF
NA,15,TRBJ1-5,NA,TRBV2,TGTGCCAGCAGTGGGGCTCAGGATAGCAATCAGCCCCAGCATTTT,CASSGAQDSNQPQHF
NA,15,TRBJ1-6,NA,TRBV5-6,TGTGCCAGCAGCTTGTCAGGGTTGATTGATTCACCCCTCCACTTT,CASSLSGLIDSPLHF
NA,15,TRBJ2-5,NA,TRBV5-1,TGCGCCAGCAGCTTGGACTCGGGAGTACAAGAGACCCAGTACTTC,CASSLDSGVQETQYF
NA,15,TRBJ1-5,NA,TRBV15,TGTGCCACCAGCAGAGATGGGGGGAGCAATCAGCCCCAGCATTTT,CATSRDGGSNQPQHF
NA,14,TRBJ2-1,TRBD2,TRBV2,TGTGCCAGCAGACCCGGGACTAGCTTTAATGAGCAGTTCTTC,CASRPGTSFNEQFF
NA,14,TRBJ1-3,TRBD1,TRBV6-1,TGTGCCAGCAGTGAAGACAGGGGAAGATACACCATATATTTT,CASSEDRGRYTIYF
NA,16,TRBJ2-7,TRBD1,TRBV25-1,TGTGCCAGCAGGGGGGAGTCCGGGACAGGGGGCTACGAGCAGTACTTC,CASRGESGTGGYEQYF
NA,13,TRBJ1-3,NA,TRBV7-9,TGTGCCAGCAGCTCCGGGAGAGGAAACACCATATATTTT,CASSSGRGNTIYF
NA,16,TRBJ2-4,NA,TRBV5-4,TGTGCCAGCAGCTTCGCCCTGGGTGCGGGCAAAAACATTCAGTACTTC,CASSFALGAGKNIQYF
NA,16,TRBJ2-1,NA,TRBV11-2,TGTGCCAGCAGCCTCTATAGCGCGAACTCCTACAATGAGCAGTTCTTC,CASSLYSANSYNEQFF
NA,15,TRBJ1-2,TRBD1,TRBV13,TGTGCCAGCAGCCCCCTAGGACAGGCTTTGTGTGGCTACACCTTC,CASSPLGQALCGYTF
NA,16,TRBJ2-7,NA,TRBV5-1,TGCGCCAGCAGCTGGAAAGACAGCCCACCCTCCTACGAGCAGTACTTC,CASSWKDSPPSYEQYF
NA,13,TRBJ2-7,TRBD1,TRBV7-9,TGTGCCAGCAGCGAGGACAGGGTGGGGGAGCAGTACTTC,CASSEDRVGEQYF
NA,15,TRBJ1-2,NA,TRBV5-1,TGCGCCAGCAGCTCGTCAGGTGGTTTGAACTATGGCTACACCTTC,CASSSSGGLNYGYTF
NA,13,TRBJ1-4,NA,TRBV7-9,TGTGCCAGCAGTAGAGGAGAAGGTGAAAAACTGTTTTTT,CASSRGEGEKLFF
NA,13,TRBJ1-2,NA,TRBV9,TGTGCCAGCAGCGGGGACACCCTCTATGGCTACACCTTC,CASSGDTLYGYTF
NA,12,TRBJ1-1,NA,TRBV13,TGTGCCAGCAGCTTGTCAGGAACTGAAGCTTTCTTT,CASSLSGTEAFF
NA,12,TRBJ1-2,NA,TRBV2,TGTGCCAGCAGAGGATCCCAGGGGTGGGTGCCCTTC,CASRGSQGWVPF
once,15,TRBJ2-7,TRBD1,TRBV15,TGTGCCACCAGAATTCGGGACAGGGCTCGATACGAGCAGTACTTC,CATRIRDRARYEQYF